This T cell receptor (beta chain) emerged from a study of blood T cell repertoires in COVID-19. Study at large: Samples taken during acute and convalescent COVID-19 were collected in the United States, Italy and Spain. The analysed material was cDNA or gDNA that came from T cells, B-cell-depleted T cells, or PBMCs.

The sample holds a few counts of this clone. Trimming took off 4 bases at V and 0 bases at J, with 10 bases between the two ends. Germline CDR1 and CDR2: MNHEY and SVGAGI. The CDR3 consists of 14 residues. Study processing details: Reference gene primer amplification yielded estimated nucleated cell counts. TCRdb's copy holds only in-frame clones and misses some; the assay was immunoSEQ multiplex PCR. The DNA gave D and trimming, while V, J and clone size come from that table. The top ten clones hold 1.9% of a sample with about 280,000 clones, about 90% of them seen once. Recovery meant two consecutive negative NP/OP PCR tests, professional clearance, or resolved symptoms.

The TCR was taken from a woman in her fifties or sixties who had recovered from COVID-19. The V gene is TRBV6-5, the J gene TRBJ2-7, with D perhaps TRBD1 (5 bases). The sequenced sample was PBMCs or T cells enriched from blood (not recorded which). As DNA, the CDR3 is TGTGCCAGCAGTTTACAGGCCAACTCCTACGAGCAGTACTTC. This encodes CASSLQANSYEQYF.